This T cell receptor beta chain was documented in a study of blood T cell repertoires in COVID-19. Study summary: PBMCs, B-cell-depleted T cells, or T cells provided the cDNA or gDNA that made up the material.

Trimming at V came to 3 bases and at J to 5 bases, leaving 6 bases not matched to a gene. This CDR3 is built from 14 residues. Germline values: CDR1 MNHNY, CDR2 SVGAGI (reference sequence). In the authors' methods: Reference gene primer amplification gave estimated nucleated cell counts. Only in-frame clones appear in the TCRdb table, and some are missing; sequencing was by immunoSEQ multiplex PCR. V, J and clone size are those of that table, while D and trimming were read from the DNA. The sample shows roughly 120,000 clones, around nine tenths of them seen only once. This TCR was sampled from a man aged 50 to 59 with active COVID-19. The sequenced sample was peripheral blood. The chain recombines TRBV6-6 with TRBJ1-1; 7 nucleotides line up with TRBD1. CDR3 in amino acids: CASSYWTGGTEAFF. The DNA for the CDR3 is TGTGCCAGCAGTTATTGGACAGGTGGGACTGAAGCTTTCTTT.